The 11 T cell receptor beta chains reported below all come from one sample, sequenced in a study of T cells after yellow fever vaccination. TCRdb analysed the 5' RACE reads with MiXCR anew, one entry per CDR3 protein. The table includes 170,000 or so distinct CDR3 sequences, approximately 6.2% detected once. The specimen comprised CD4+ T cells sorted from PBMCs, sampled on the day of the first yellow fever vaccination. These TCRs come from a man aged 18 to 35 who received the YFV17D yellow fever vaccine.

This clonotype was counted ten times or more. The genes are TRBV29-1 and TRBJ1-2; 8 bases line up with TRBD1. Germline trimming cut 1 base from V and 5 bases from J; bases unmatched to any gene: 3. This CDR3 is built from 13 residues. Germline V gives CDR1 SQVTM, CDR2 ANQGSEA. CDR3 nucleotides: TGCAGCGTTGAAGTGACAGGGGAATATGGCTACACCTTC. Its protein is CSVEVTGEYGYTF.

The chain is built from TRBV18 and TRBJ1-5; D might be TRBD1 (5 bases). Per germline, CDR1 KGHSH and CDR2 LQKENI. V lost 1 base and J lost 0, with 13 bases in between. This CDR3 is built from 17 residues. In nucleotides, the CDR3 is TGTGCCAGCTCACCACAGTTTCAGGGTGGTAGCAATCAGCCCCAGCATTTT. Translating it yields CASSPQFQGGSNQPQHF.

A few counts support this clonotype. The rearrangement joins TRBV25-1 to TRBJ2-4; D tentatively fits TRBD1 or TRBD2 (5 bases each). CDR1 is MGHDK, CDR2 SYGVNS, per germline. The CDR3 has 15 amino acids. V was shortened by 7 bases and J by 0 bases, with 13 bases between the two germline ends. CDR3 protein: CASTDGTLAKNIQYF. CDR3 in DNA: TGTGCCAGCACTGACGGGACCCTAGCCAAAAACATTCAGTACTTC.

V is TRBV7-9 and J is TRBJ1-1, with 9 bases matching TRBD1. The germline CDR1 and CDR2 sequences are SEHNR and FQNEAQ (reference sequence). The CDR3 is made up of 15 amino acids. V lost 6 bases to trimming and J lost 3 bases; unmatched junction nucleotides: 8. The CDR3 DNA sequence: TGTGCCAGCAGATTGACAGGGGGTTTTTACACTGAAGCTTTCTTT. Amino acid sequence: CASRLTGGFYTEAFF.

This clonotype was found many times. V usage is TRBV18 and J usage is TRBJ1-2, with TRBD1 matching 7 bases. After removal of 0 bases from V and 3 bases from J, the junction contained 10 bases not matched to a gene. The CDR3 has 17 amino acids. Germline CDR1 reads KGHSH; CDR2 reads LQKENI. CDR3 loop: CASSPPGTPQGDYGYTF. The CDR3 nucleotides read TGTGCCAGCTCACCACCGGGGACACCTCAGGGGGACTATGGCTACACCTTC.

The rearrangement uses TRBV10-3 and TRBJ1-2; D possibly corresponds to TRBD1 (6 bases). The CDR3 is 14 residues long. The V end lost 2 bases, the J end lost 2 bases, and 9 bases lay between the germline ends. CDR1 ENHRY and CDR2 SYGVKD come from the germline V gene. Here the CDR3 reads CAISENRENYGYTF. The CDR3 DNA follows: TGTGCCATCAGTGAGAACAGGGAGAACTATGGCTACACCTTC.

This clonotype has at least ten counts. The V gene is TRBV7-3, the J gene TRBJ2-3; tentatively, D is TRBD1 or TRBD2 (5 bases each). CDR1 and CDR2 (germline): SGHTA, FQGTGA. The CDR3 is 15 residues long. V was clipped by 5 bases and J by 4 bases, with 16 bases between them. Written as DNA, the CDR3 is TGTGCCAGCAGCACCGGGACCCTAGTACCAGATACGCAGTATTTT. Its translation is CASSTGTLVPDTQYF. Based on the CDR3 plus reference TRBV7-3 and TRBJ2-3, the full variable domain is GAGVSQTPSNKVTEKGKYVELRCDPISGHTALYWYRQSLGQGPEFLIYFQGTGAADDSGLPNDRFFAVRPEGSVSTLKIQRTERGDSAVYLCASSTGTLVPDTQYFGPGTRLTVL.

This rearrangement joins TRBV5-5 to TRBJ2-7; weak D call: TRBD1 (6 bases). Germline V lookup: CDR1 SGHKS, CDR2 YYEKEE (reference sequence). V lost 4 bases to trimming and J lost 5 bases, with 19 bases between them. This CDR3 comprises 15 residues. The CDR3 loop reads CASSHQGTPPNEQYF. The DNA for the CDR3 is TGTGCCAGCAGCCATCAGGGGACCCCCCCCAACGAGCAGTACTTC. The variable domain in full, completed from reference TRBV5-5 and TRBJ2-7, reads DAGVTQSPTHLIKTRGQQVTLRCSPISGHKSVSWYQQVLGQGPQFIFQYYEKEERGRGNFPDRFSARQFPNYSSELNVNALLLGDSALYLCASSHQGTPPNEQYFGPGTRLTVT.

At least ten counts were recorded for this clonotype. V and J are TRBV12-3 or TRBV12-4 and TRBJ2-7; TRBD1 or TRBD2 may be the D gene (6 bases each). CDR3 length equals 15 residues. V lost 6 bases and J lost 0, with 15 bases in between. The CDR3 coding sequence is TGTGCCAGCAGCGTCGGGGGCAGTCTCTCCTACGAGCAGTACTTC. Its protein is CASSVGGSLSYEQYF.

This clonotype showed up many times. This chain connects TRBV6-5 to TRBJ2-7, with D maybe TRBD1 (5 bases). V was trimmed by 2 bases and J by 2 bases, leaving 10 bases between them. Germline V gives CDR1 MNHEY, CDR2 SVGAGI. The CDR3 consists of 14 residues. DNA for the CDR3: TGTGCCAGCAGTTACGGGGCAGGGACCTACGAGCAGTACGTC. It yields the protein CASSYGAGTYEQYV.

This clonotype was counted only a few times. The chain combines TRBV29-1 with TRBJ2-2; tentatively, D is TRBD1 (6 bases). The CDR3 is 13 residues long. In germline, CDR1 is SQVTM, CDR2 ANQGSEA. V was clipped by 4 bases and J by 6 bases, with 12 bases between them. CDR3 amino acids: CSVGRGWAGELFF. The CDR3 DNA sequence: TGCAGCGTTGGCAGGGGCTGGGCCGGGGAGCTGTTTTTT.